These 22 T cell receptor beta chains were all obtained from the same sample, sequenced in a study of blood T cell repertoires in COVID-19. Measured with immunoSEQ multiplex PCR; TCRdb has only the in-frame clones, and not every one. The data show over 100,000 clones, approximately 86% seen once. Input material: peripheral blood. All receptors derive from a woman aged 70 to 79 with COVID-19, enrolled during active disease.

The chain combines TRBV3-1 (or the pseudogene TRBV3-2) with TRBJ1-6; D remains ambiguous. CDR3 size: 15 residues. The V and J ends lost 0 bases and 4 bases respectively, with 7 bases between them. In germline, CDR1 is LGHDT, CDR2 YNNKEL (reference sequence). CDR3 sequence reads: CASSQESGYNSPLHF. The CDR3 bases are TGTGCCAGCAGCCAAGAGTCAGGATATAATTCACCCCTCCACTTT.

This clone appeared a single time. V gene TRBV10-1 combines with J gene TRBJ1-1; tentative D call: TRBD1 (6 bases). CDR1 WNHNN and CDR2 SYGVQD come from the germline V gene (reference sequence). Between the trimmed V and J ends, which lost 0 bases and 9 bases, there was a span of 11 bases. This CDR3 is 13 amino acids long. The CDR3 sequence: CASSESNQGKAFF. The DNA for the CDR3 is TGCGCCAGCAGTGAGTCGAATCAGGGGAAAGCTTTCTTT.

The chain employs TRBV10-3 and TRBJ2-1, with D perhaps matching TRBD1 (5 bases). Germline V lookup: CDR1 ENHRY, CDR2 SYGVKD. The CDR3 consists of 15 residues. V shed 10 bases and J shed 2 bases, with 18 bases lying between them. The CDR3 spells CATAGKSGTYNEQFF. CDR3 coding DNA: TGTGCCACCGCAGGGAAATCTGGTACCTACAATGAGCAGTTCTTC.

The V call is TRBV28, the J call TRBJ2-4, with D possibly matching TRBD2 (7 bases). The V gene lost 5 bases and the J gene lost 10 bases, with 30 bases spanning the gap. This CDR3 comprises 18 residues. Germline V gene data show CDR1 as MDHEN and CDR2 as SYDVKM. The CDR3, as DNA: TGTGCCAGCAGTCAGGTCAGCGGGGCCGAGGGGGGAATGGCAATTCAGTACTTC. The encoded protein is CASSQVSGAEGGMAIQYF.

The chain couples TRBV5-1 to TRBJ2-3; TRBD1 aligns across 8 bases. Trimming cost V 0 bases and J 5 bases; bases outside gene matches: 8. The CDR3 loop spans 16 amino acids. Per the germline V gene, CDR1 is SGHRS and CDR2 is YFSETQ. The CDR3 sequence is CASSLDAGGNGDTQYF. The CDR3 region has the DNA TGCGCCAGCAGCTTGGACGCAGGGGGCAACGGAGATACGCAGTATTTT.

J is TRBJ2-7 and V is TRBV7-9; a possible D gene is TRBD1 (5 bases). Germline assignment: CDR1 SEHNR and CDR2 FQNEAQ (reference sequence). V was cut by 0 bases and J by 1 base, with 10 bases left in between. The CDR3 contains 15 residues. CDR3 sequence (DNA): TGTGCCAGCAGCTTAGCGGGGCAGGGATCCTACGAGCAGTACTTC. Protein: CASSLAGQGSYEQYF.

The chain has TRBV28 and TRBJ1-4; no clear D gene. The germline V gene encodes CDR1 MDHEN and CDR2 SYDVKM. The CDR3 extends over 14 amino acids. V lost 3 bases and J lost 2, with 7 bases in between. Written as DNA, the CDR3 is TGTGCCAGCAGTTTGCTCGGTACTAATGAAAAACTGTTTTTT. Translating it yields CASSLLGTNEKLFF.

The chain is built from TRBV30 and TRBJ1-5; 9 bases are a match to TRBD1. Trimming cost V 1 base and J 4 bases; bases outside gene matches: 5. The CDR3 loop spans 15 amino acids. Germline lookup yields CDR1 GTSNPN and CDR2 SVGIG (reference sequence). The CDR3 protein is CAWSEGTGWNQPQHF. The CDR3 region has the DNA TGTGCCTGGAGTGAGGGGACAGGGTGGAATCAGCCCCAGCATTTT.

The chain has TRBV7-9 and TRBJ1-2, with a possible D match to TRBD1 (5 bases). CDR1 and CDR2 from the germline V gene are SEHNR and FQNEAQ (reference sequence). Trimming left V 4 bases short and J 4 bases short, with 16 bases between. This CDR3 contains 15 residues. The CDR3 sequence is CASSSVQGRLYGYTF. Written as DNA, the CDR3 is TGTGCCAGCAGCTCCGTTCAGGGAAGGCTCTATGGCTACACCTTC. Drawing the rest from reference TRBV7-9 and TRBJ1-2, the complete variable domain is DTGVSQNPRHKITKRGQNVTFRCDPISEHNRLYWYRQTLGQGPEFLTYFQNEAQLEKSRLLSDRFSAERPKGSFSTLEIQRTEQGDSAMYLCASSSVQGRLYGYTFGSGTRLTVV.

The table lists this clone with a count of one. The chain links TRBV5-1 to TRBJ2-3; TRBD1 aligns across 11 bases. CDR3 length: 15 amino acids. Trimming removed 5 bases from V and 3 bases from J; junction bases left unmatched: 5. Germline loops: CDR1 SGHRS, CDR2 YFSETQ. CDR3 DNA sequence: TGCGCCAGCAGGCGGGGGACAGGGGGGACAGATACGCAGTATTTT. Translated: CASRRGTGGTDTQYF. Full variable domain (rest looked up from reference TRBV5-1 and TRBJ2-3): KAGVTQTPRYLIKTRGQQVTLSCSPISGHRSVSWYQQTPGQGLQFLFEYFSETQRNKGNFPGRFSGRQFSNSRSEMNVSTLELGDSALYLCASRRGTGGTDTQYFGPGTRLTVL.

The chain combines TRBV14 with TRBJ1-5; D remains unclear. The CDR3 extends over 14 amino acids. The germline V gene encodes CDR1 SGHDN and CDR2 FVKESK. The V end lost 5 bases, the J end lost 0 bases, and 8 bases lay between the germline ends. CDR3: CASSSPYSNQPQHF. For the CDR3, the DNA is TGTGCCAGCAGCAGCCCGTATAGCAATCAGCCCCAGCATTTT.

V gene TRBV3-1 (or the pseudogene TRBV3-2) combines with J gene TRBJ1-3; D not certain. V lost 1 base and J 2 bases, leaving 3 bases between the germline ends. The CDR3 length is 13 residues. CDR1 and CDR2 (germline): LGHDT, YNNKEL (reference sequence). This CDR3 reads CASSQGTGNTIYF. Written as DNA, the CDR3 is TGTGCCAGCAGCCAAGGTACTGGAAACACCATATATTTT.

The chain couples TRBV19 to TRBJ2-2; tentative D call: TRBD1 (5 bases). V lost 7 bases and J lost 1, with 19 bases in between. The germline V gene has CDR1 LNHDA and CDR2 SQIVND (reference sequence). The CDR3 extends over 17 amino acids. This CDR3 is CASKDLGQLGNTGELFF. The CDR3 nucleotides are TGTGCCAGTAAGGACCTGGGGCAGCTGGGGAACACCGGGGAGCTGTTTTTT.

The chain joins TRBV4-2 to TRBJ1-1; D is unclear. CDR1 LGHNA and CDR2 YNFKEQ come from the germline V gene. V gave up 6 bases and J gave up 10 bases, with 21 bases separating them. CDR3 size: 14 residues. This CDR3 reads CASSPKVGAVTAFF. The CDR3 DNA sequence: TGTGCCAGCAGTCCTAAGGTCGGAGCAGTGACAGCTTTCTTT.

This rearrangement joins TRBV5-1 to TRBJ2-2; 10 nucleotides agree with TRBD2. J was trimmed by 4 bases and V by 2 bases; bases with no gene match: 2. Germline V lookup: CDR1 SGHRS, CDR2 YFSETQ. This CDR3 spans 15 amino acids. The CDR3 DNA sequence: TGCGCCAGCAGCTTCCTAGCGGGGGCCACCGGGGAGCTGTTTTTT. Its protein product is CASSFLAGATGELFF.

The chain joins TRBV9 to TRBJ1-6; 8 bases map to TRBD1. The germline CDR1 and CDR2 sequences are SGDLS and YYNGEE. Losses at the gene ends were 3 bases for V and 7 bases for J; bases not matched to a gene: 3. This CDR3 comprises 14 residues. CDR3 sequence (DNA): TGTGCCAGCAGCGCACGACAGGGGAATTCACCCCTCCACTTT. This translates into CASSARQGNSPLHF.

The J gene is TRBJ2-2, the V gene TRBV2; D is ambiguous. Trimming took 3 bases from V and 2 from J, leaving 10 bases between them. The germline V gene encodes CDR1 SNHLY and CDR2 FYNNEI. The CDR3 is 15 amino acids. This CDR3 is CASSEGRANTGELFF. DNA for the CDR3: TGTGCCAGCAGTGAGGGCAGAGCTAACACCGGGGAGCTGTTTTTT.

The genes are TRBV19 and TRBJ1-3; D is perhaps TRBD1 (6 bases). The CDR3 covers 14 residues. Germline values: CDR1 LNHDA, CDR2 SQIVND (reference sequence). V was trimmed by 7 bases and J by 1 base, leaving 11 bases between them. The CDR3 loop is CASNGQLSGNTIYF. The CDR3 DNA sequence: TGTGCCAGTAATGGACAGCTGTCTGGAAACACCATATATTTT.

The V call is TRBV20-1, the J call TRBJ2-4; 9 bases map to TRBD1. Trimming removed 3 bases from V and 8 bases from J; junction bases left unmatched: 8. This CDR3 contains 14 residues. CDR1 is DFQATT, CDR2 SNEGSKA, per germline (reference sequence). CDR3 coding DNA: TGCAGTGCTAGTCATCAACAGGGGGCGTACATTCAGTACTTC. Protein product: CSASHQQGAYIQYF.

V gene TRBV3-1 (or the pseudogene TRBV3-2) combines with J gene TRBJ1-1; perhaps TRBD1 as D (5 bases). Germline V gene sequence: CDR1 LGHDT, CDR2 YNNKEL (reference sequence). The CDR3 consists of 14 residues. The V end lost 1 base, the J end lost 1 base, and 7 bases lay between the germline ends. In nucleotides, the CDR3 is TGTGCCAGCAGCCAAGGCGGACAGAACACTGAAGCTTTCTTT. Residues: CASSQGGQNTEAFF.

CDR3 residues: CSASGTGGGNTIYF. The CDR3 DNA reads as TGCAGTGCTAGTGGGACAGGGGGCGGAAACACCATATATTTT. The chain carries TRBV20-1 and TRBJ1-3; the match to TRBD1 covers 12 bases. The length of the CDR3 is 14 residues. Looked up from germline, CDR1 is DFQATT and CDR2 is SNEGSKA (reference sequence). V was pared by 3 bases and J by 4 bases, with 1 base of the junction left unmatched.

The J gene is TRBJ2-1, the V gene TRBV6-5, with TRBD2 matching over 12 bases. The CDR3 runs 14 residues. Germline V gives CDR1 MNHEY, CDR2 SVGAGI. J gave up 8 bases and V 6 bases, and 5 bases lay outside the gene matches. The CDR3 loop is CASRLAGGGDEQFF. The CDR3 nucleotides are TGTGCCAGCAGACTAGCGGGGGGAGGGGATGAGCAGTTCTTC.